The 23 T cell receptor beta chains listed next were all sequenced from one sample in a study of long-term antiretroviral therapy in people with HIV. It was version v3.0 of the immunoSEQ assay that was run at survey level. TCRdb's table, derived via immunoSEQ multiplex PCR, lists solely in-frame clones and lacks some. The table includes 11,000 to 15,000 clones, more than 65% detected once. The specimen comprised unsorted PBMCs, sampled 3.1 years after starting antiretroviral therapy. These receptors were obtained from a man aged 40-49 years with HIV.

V is TRBV30 and J is TRBJ1-2; 11 bases are a match to TRBD1. The CDR3 extends over 12 amino acids. V trimming: 5 bases; J trimming: 6 bases; junction bases outside the gene matches: 2. The germline CDR1 and CDR2 sequences are GTSNPN and SVGIG (reference sequence). CDR3 sequence: CAWGTGGNGYTF. The CDR3 coding sequence is TGTGCCTGGGGGACAGGGGGTAATGGCTACACCTTC.

The chain is built from TRBV7-9 and TRBJ2-5; 12 bases map to TRBD2. Looked up from germline, CDR1 is SEHNR and CDR2 is FQNEAQ (reference sequence). This CDR3 spans 18 amino acids. V was pared by 1 base and J by 4 bases, with 10 bases of the junction left unmatched. The CDR3 reads CASSLGILTSGGLETQYF. In DNA form, the CDR3 reads TGTGCCAGCAGCTTAGGAATCTTGACTAGCGGGGGCCTAGAGACCCAGTACTTC.

The genes are TRBV7-9 and TRBJ1-2; 7 bases align to TRBD1. This CDR3 is built from 15 residues. Germline V gene data show CDR1 as SEHNR and CDR2 as FQNEAQ (reference sequence). Losses at the gene ends were 1 base for V and 6 bases for J; bases not matched to a gene: 8. The CDR3 DNA follows: TGTGCCAGCAGCTTAGGCCAGGGGGGTAAGAATGGCTACACCTTC. This translates into CASSLGQGGKNGYTF.

The chain recombines TRBV27 with TRBJ1-1; D gene unclear. The CDR3 length is 15 residues. The germline V and J ends were trimmed by 4 bases and 1 base, with 13 bases remaining between them. CDR1 and CDR2 from the germline V gene are MNHEY and SMNVEV (reference sequence). The CDR3: CASSSPLGSNTEAFF. CDR3 bases: TGTGCCAGCAGTTCCCCTCTGGGTTCGAACACTGAAGCTTTCTTT.

The chain employs TRBV5-4 and TRBJ1-2; 12 bases are a match to TRBD1. Germline CDR1 reads SGHNT; CDR2 reads YYREEE (reference sequence). V lost 3 bases to trimming and J lost 8 bases; unmatched junction nucleotides: 5. This CDR3 is built from 14 residues. The CDR3: CASSSGQGAGGYTF. CDR3 sequence (DNA): TGTGCCAGCAGCTCGGGACAGGGGGCAGGAGGCTACACCTTC.

The chain employs TRBV5-4 and TRBJ1-2, with TRBD1 as a possible D gene (5 bases). CDR1 and CDR2 (germline): SGHNT, YYREEE (reference sequence). The CDR3 loop spans 15 amino acids. Trimming left V 4 bases short and J 2 bases short, with 15 bases between. CDR3 sequence: CASSGRTEGNYGYTF. The CDR3 DNA follows: TGTGCCAGCAGCGGCCGGACGGAGGGGAACTATGGCTACACCTTC.

The rearrangement uses TRBV4-1 and TRBJ2-7, with D perhaps TRBD1 (5 bases). With 0 bases removed from V and 7 bases from J, the gap between germline ends came to 13 bases. CDR3 length: 14 residues. Germline values: CDR1 MGHRA, CDR2 YSYEKL. The CDR3 reads CASSQDPGLREQYF. The CDR3 region has the DNA TGCGCCAGCAGCCAAGACCCAGGGTTACGAGAGCAGTACTTC.

This chain links TRBV6-5 with TRBJ2-4, with a tentative D call TRBD1 (5 bases). V was cut by 2 bases and J by 1 base, with 9 bases left in between. CDR1 is MNHEY and CDR2 is SVGAGI in the germline V gene. The length of the CDR3 is 15 residues. Here the CDR3 DNA reads TGTGCCAGCAGTTACACCCGACAGGCCAAAAACATTCAGTACTTC. Its translation: CASSYTRQAKNIQYF.

This clone was found a few times. The chain is built from TRBV7-9 and TRBJ1-5, with D maybe TRBD1 (5 bases). Germline values: CDR1 SEHNR, CDR2 FQNEAQ (reference sequence). The CDR3 length is 15 residues. V was clipped by 0 bases and J by 1 base, with 7 bases between them. This CDR3 is CASSLATASNQPQHF. The CDR3 coding sequence is TGTGCCAGCAGCTTAGCGACAGCAAGCAATCAGCCCCAGCATTTT.

The gene calls are TRBV7-2 and TRBJ2-3; the D gene could be TRBD1 or TRBD2 (5 bases each). Germline V CDR1 and CDR2: SGHTA, FQGNSA. This CDR3 region has 16 residues. The ends were cut back, 0 bases at V and 4 bases at J, with 14 bases in the middle. The CDR3 loop is CASSLAWGFGADTQYF. CDR3 sequence (DNA): TGTGCCAGCAGCTTAGCGTGGGGGTTTGGCGCAGATACGCAGTATTTT.

V is TRBV25-1 and J is TRBJ1-6, with D possibly matching TRBD1 (6 bases). Germline assignment: CDR1 MGHDK and CDR2 SYGVNS. The length of the CDR3 is 14 residues. The germline V and J ends were trimmed by 5 bases and 10 bases, with 15 bases remaining between them. The CDR3 loop reads CASSRIWGHSPLHF. In nucleotides, the CDR3 is TGTGCCAGCAGTCGAATATGGGGACACTCACCCCTCCACTTT.

The chain is built from TRBV2 and TRBJ2-3; D gene ambiguous. Germline lookup yields CDR1 SNHLY and CDR2 FYNNEI. CDR3 size: 14 residues. V was shortened by 8 bases and J by 2 bases, with 14 bases between the two germline ends. The CDR3 sequence: CASLPRLDTDTQYF. For the CDR3, the DNA is TGTGCCAGCTTGCCGAGACTCGACACAGATACGCAGTATTTT.

The chain is built from TRBV19 and TRBJ1-2; perhaps TRBD1 as D (6 bases). CDR3 size: 12 residues. Deletions cut 4 bases from V and 4 bases from J, with 7 bases between. Germline CDR1 and CDR2: LNHDA and SQIVND (reference sequence). CDR3 in amino acids: CASSRDIYGYTF. Written as DNA, the CDR3 is TGTGCCAGTAGTAGGGACATCTATGGCTACACCTTC.

Written as DNA, the CDR3 is TGCAGTGCTCCTAAGGACTACGAGCAGTACTTC. Translated, it gives CSAPKDYEQYF. The chain joins TRBV20-1 to TRBJ2-7; D gene unclear. Germline CDR1 and CDR2: DFQATT and SNEGSKA (reference sequence). V gave up 5 bases and J gave up 3 bases, with 8 bases separating them. CDR3 size: 11 residues.

The V gene is TRBV27, the J gene TRBJ1-4; D is possibly TRBD1 (6 bases). Germline CDR1 is MNHEY and CDR2 is SMNVEV (reference sequence). This CDR3 spans 14 amino acids. The V and J ends lost 8 bases and 3 bases respectively, with 13 bases between them. CDR3 in DNA: TGTGCCAGCCGGGGGGCAGCGGCTAATGAAAAACTGTTTTTT. It specifies CASRGAAANEKLFF.

The chain couples TRBV18 to TRBJ1-1; a weak D match, TRBD1 (5 bases). Trimming pared 6 bases from V and 1 base from J, leaving 18 bases between. CDR3 length: 16 residues. Germline CDR1 and CDR2: KGHSH and LQKENI. CDR3 bases: TGTGCCAGCTCCATCAGGGAGGGGAACGGGAACACTGAAGCTTTCTTT. It translates to CASSIREGNGNTEAFF. The complete variable domain, with remaining parts taken from reference TRBV18 and TRBJ1-1, reads NAGVMQNPRHLVRRRGQEARLRCSPMKGHSHVYWYRQLPEEGLKFMVYLQKENIIDESGMPKERFSAEFPKEGPSILRIQQVVRGDSAAYFCASSIREGNGNTEAFFGQGTRLTVV.

This clone showed up just once. The V call is TRBV5-5, the J call TRBJ1-1; 7 nucleotides agree with TRBD1. Germline CDR1 reads SGHKS; CDR2 reads YYEKEE (reference sequence). This CDR3 has 15 amino acids. V lost 4 bases, J lost 0 bases, and 6 bases stayed unmatched. The CDR3 sequence: CASSPRGGMNTEAFF. The CDR3 bases are TGTGCCAGCAGCCCCCGAGGGGGCATGAACACTGAAGCTTTCTTT.

This chain connects TRBV4-1 to TRBJ2-3; no definite D call. V was pared by 1 base and J by 2 bases, with 13 bases between. CDR3 length: 16 amino acids. Germline V gives CDR1 MGHRA, CDR2 YSYEKL. The CDR3 DNA reads TGCGCCAGCAGCCAAGCAGAACAGTTCCCCACAGATACGCAGTATTTT. This gives the protein CASSQAEQFPTDTQYF.

J is TRBJ2-2 and V is TRBV5-1, with 11 bases aligning to TRBD2. The CDR3 totals 15 residues. The ends lost 0 bases at V and 5 bases at J; junction bases unmatched: 0. CDR1 is SGHRS and CDR2 is YFSETQ in the germline V gene. CDR3 protein: CASSLGLAGTGELFF. CDR3 sequence (DNA): TGCGCCAGCAGCTTGGGACTAGCGGGGACCGGGGAGCTGTTTTTT.

This clone was observed a handful of times. The rearrangement links TRBV7-9 to TRBJ2-3; D not resolved. This CDR3 is built from 16 residues. CDR1 SEHNR and CDR2 FQNEAQ come from the germline V gene (reference sequence). The ends were cut back, 7 bases at V and 2 bases at J, with 19 bases in the middle. Written as DNA, the CDR3 is TGTGCCAGCACCTCACCAGCAGGCTTTTCCACAGATACGCAGTATTTT. Protein sequence: CASTSPAGFSTDTQYF.

This sequence joins TRBV6-5 and TRBJ1-2; TRBD1 is a possible D gene (6 bases). The CDR3 is made up of 14 amino acids. V lost 5 bases to trimming and J lost 5 bases, with 15 bases between them. Germline V gene data show CDR1 as MNHEY and CDR2 as SVGAGI. The CDR3 coding sequence is TGTGCCAGCAGTCCCGGGGGCGTTTGGTATGGCTACACCTTC. It translates to CASSPGGVWYGYTF.

The rearrangement joins TRBV6-5 to TRBJ1-1; the D is unclear. Trimming stripped 8 bases from V and 3 bases from J, with 4 bases between. The CDR3 is made up of 10 amino acids. The germline V gene encodes CDR1 MNHEY and CDR2 SVGAGI. CDR3 protein: CASGDTEAFF. As DNA, the CDR3 is TGTGCCAGCGGGGACACTGAAGCTTTCTTT.

The CDR3: CASSGVTGELFF. The CDR3 region has the DNA TGTGCCAGCTCGGGTGTCACCGGGGAGCTGTTTTTT. The V gene is TRBV18, the J gene TRBJ2-2; D gene unclear. Trimming shortened V by 6 bases and J by 4 bases, and 6 bases separated the two germline ends. Germline V CDR1 and CDR2: KGHSH, LQKENI. The CDR3 length is 12 residues.